This TCR beta chain was recorded in a study of T cells in Graves' hyperthyroidism and ophthalmopathy. CDR3 length: 15 residues. The germline V gene has CDR1 SEHNR and CDR2 FQNEAQ (reference sequence). Trimming stripped 1 base from V and 4 bases from J, with 10 bases between. The TCR beta CDR3 regions underwent amplification using RNA transcripts as the source. Researchers ran a first-round RT-PCR on the TCR CDR3 using the HTBI primer set. TCRdb independently ran MiXCR on the multiplex PCR reads; one entry per CDR3 protein. The sample has roughly 720,000 distinct CDR3 sequences, 15% to 20% seen once. This clonotype was found a few times.

This TCR was sampled from a man aged 45-65 years with Graves' hyperthyroidism. The sample was blood. J is TRBJ1-4 and V is TRBV7-9; weak D call: TRBD1 (6 bases). Here the CDR3 DNA reads TGTGCCAGCAGCTTAGGGGGACACCATAATGAAAAACTGTTTTTT. Protein sequence: CASSLGGHHNEKLFF.